The sample holds a few counts of the clone carrying this TCR beta chain. Its antigen is not identified. Amplification of TCR beta CDR3 regions was performed using RNA transcripts as template. The HTBI primer set served for first-round RT-PCR of the TCR CDR3. TCRdb called the multiplex PCR reads again in MiXCR, with one record for every CDR3 protein. The sample shows roughly 500,000 distinct CDR3 sequences, roughly 46% of them seen only once. The data belong to a study of T cells in Graves' hyperthyroidism and ophthalmopathy. Regarding the study as a whole: Ophthalmopathy was told apart from stable hyperthyroidism by a 13 V-J model.

Exclusions: uncontrolled infection, other autoimmune disease, pregnancy, lactation. This CDR3 region has 13 residues. CDR1 is MDHEN and CDR2 is SYDVKM in the germline V gene. J lost 7 bases, V lost 11 bases, and 9 bases had no gene match. The gene calls are TRBV28 and TRBJ1-4; TRBD1 aligns across 8 bases. Sequenced material: peripheral blood or thyroid tissue (not recorded which). The receptor was derived from an adult woman with Graves' disease, either hyperthyroidism or ophthalmopathy (not recorded which). For the CDR3, the DNA is TGTGCCGGACAGGGTTTGGTCGGTGAAAAACTGTTTTTT. It translates to CAGQGLVGEKLFF. The full variable domain, with the rest looked up from reference TRBV28 and TRBJ1-4, is DVKVTQSSRYLVKRTGEKVFLECVQDMDHENMFWYRQDPGLGLRLIYFSYDVKMKEKGDIPEGYSVSREKKERFSLILESASTNQTSMYLCAGQGLVGEKLFFGSGTQLSVL.